These T cell receptor beta chains were read from a single sample in a study of T-cell reconstitution after alpha-beta-depleted transplantation in children. MiXCR was run by TCRdb on the PCR reads, yielding one entry per CDR3 protein. The table lists about 610,000 distinct CDR3 sequences, about 11% of them singletons. The specimen comprised PBMCs from the stem cell graft donor, sampled from the stem cell graft. These receptors came from a human donor who donated a stem cell graft to a child with acute myeloid leukemia. CDR3s leave out the opening cysteine and the closing phenylalanine or tryptophan. Size is stated for part of the rows, as once, few or many counts, or as a class when the clone is expanded.

abundance | v_gene | CDR3aa
. | TRBV9 | ASSVEGSGDYEQY
many | TRBV20-1 | SARDLKREGTHTQY
few | TRBV11-2 | ASSLVSEAF
many | TRBV3-1 | ASSQAAGTGSFLS
few | TRBV27 | ASSFGARLAGVGDTQY
few | TRBV15 | ATSREDRGFQETQY
. | TRBV20-1 | SAREGENEQF
few | TRBV20-1 | CARDIAGVVGEQF
many | TRBV10-3 | AISGSGSASGNEQF
many | TRBV7-9 | ASSSSGYEQY
many | TRBV12-3/TRBV12-4 | ASRDTPYLGGELF
many | TRBV24-1 | ATSETGKFRPYNEQF
. | TRBV7-2 | ASSLESGLRNEQF